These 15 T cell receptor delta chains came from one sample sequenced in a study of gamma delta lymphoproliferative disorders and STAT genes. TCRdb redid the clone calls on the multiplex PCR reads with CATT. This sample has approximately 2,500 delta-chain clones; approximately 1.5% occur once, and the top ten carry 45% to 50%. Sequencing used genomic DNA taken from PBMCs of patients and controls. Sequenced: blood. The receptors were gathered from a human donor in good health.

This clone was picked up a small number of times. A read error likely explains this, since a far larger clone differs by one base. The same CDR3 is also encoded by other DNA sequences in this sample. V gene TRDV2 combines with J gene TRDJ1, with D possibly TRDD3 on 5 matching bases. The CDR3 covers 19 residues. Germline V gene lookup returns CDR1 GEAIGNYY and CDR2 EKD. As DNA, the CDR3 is TGCGCCTGTGACGGGATCGTCCATCCTGAGGGAGAGTACACCGATAAACTCATCTTT. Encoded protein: CACDGIVHPEGEYTDKLIF.

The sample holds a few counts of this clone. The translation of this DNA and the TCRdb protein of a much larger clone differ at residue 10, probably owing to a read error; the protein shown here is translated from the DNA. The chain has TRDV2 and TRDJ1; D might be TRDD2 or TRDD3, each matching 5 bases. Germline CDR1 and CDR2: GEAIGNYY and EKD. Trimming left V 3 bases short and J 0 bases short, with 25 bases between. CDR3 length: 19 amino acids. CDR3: CACDGIVHPKGEYTDKLIF. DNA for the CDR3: TGTGCCTGTGACGGGATCGTCCATCCTAAGGGAGAGTACACCGATAAACTCATCTTT.

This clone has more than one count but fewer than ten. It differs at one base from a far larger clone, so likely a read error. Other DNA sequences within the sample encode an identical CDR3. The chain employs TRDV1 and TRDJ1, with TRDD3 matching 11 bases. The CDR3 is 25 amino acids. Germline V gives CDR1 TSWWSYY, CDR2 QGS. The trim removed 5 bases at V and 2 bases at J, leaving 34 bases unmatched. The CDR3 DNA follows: TGTGCTCTTGGGATACCCTTAAACCTTATCCTACGGGGTGGGGGATACGCCTGGGGAACCGATAAACTCATCTTT. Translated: CALGIPLNLILRGGGYAWGTDKLIF.

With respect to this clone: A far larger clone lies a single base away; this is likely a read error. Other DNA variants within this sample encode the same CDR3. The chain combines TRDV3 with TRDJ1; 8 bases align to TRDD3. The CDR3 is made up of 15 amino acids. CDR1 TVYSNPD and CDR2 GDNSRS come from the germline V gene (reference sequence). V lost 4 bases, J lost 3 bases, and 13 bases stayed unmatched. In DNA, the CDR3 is TGTGCCTACTCGGTAACTGGGGGTTTGGCCGATAAACTCATCTTT. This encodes CAYSVTGGLADKLIF.

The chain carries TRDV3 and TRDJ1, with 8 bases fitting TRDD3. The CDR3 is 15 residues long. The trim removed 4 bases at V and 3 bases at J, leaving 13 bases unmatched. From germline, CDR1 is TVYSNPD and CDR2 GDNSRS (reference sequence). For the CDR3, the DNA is TGTGCCTCCCCGGGCAGGGGGGATATGGCCGATAAACTCATCTTT. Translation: CASPGRGDMADKLIF.

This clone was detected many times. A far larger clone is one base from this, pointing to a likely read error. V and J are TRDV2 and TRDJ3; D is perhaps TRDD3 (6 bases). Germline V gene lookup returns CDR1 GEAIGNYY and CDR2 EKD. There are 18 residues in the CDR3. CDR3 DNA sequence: TGTGCCTGTGACCCCACTGGGAGAAGCTCCTGGGACGCCCGACAGATGTTTTTC. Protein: CACDPTGRSSWDARQMFF.

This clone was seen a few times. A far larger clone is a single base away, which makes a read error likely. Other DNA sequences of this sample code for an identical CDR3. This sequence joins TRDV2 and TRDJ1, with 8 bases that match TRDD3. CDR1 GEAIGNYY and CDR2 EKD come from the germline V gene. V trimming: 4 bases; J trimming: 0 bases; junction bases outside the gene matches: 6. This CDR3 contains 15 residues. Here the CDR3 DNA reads TGTGCCTGTGATACTCTACTGGGGGACACCGATAAACTCATCTTT. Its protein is CACDTLLGDTDKLIF.

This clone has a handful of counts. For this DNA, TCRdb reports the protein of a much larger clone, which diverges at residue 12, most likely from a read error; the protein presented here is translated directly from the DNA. The CDR3 nucleotides are TGTGCCTGTGACGTCGTTGAGGGTACTGGGGGAGCCGGACAACTCATCTTT. Amino acids: CACDVVEGTGGAGQLIF. The V gene is TRDV2, the J gene TRDJ1; 9 bases match TRDD3. Here the J gene was assigned by germline matching of the DNA, as TCRdb has none. The CDR3 totals 17 residues. The trim removed 3 bases at V and 9 bases at J, leaving 19 bases unmatched. Germline lookup yields CDR1 GEAIGNYY and CDR2 EKD.

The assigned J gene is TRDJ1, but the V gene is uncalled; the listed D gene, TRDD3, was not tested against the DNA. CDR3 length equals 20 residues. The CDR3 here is CASLCHPYAQGVPNTDKLIF. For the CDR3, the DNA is TGTGCTTCATTGTGCCACCCTTACGCCCAGGGGGTTCCTAACACCGATAAACTCATCTTT.

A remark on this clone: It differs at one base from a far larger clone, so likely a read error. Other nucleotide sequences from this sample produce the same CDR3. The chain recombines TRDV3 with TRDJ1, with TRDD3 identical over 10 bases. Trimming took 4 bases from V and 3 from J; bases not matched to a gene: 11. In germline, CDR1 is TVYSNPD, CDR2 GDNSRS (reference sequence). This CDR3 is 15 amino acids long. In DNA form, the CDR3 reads TGTGCCTACTCGGTAACTGGGGGATTAGCCGATAAACTCATCTTT. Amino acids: CAYSVTGGLADKLIF. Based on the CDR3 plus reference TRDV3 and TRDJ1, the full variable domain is CDKVTQSSPDQTVASGSEVVLLCTYDTVYSNPDLFWYRIRPDYSFQFVFYGDNSRSEGADFTQGRFSVKHILTQKAFHLVISPVRTEDSATYYCAYSVTGGLADKLIFGKGTRVTVEP.

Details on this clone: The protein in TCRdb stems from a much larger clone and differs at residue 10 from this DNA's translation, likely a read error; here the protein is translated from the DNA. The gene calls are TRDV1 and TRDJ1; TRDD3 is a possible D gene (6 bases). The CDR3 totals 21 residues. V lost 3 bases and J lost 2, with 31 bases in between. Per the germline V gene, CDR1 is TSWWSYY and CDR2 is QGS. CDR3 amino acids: CALGETYFPPMLRGKTDKLIF. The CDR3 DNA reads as TGTGCTCTTGGGGAGACATACTTCCCACCCATGCTAAGGGGGAAAACCGATAAACTCATCTTT.

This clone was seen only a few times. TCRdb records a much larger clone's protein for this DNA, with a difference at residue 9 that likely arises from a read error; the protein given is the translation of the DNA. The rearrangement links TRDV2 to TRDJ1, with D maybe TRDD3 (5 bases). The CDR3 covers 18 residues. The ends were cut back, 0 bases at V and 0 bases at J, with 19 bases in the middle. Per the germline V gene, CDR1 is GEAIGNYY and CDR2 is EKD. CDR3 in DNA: TGTGCCTGTGACACCGAATTCGGGGGTAAACAGTACACCGATAAACTCATCTTT. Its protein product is CACDTEFGGKQYTDKLIF.

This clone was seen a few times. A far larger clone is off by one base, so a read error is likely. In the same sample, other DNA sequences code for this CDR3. The CDR3 DNA follows: TGTGCCTGCGACCCTATACTGGGGGATACGAGGGGGACCGATAAACTCATCTTT. Amino acids: CACDPILGDTRGTDKLIF. V is TRDV2 and J is TRDJ1, with 13 bases that match TRDD3. In germline, CDR1 is GEAIGNYY, CDR2 EKD. CDR3 size: 18 residues. V dropped 7 bases and J dropped 2; count of bases not matched to a gene: 15.

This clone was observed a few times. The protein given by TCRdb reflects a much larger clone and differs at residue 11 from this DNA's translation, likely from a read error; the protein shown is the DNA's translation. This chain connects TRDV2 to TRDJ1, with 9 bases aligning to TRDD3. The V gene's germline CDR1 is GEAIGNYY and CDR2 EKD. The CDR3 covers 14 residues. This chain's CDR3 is CACDPLGDSDNLIF. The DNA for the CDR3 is TGTGCCTGTGACCCCCTGGGGGATTCCGATAACCTCATCTTT.

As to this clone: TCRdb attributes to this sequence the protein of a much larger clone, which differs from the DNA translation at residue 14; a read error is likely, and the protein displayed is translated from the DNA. The CDR3 reads CAFPKGLGDMADKPIF. The CDR3 DNA follows: TGTGCCTTCCCCAAAGGACTGGGGGATATGGCCGATAAACCCATCTTT. V usage is TRDV3 and J usage is TRDJ1; 11 nucleotides align to TRDD3. CDR1 TVYSNPD and CDR2 GDNSRS come from the germline V gene (reference sequence). The CDR3 is 16 residues long.